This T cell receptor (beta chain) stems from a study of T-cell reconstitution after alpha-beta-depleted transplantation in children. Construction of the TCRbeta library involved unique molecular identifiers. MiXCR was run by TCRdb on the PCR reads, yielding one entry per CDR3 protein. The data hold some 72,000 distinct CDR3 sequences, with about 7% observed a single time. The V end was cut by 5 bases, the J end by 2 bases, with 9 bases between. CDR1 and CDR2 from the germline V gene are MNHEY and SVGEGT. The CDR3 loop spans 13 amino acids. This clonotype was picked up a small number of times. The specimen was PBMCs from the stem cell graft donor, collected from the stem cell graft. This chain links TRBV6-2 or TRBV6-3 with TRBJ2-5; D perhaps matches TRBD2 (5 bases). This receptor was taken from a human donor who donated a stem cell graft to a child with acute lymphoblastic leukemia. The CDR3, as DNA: TGTGCCAGCAGTGCCGGGGAGCAAGAGACCCAGTACTTC. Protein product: CASSAGEQETQYF.